These 18 T cell receptor beta chains were all obtained from the same sample, sequenced in a study of post-analysis software for immune sequencing data. Findings and limits, study-wide: With TRBV5-6, TRBV5-1 and TRBV20-1 included, about 5 TRBV segments were more frequent in patients than in controls.

No antigen has been identified for these receptors. Unique molecular identifiers tagged the TCR beta cDNA libraries. TCRdb re-called the PCR reads with MiXCR, one entry per CDR3 protein. Of about 820,000 distinct CDR3 sequences listed, approximately 53% are singletons. Material: blood. Receptors were obtained from a girl between 5 and 17 years old with multiple sclerosis.

In its sample, this clonotype was seen a few times. This chain links TRBV29-1 with TRBJ2-4; maybe TRBD1 (6 bases). The end of the DNA aligns better with TRBJ2-5, so the J call may be wrong. The CDR3 length is 15 residues. Germline CDR1 SQVTM, CDR2 ANQGSEA. CDR3 protein: CSVVNLRGTQETQYF. CDR3 in DNA: TGCAGCGTTGTGAATCTAAGGGGGACGCAAGAGACCCAGTACTTC.

V is TRBV6-2 or TRBV6-3 and J is TRBJ1-4, with D tentatively TRBD1 (5 bases). The V end lost 8 bases, the J end lost 5 bases, and 12 bases lay between the germline ends. The CDR3 loop spans 13 amino acids. CDR1 is MNHEY and CDR2 is SVGEGT in the germline V gene. CDR3 residues: CASRTTVNEKLFF. The CDR3 nucleotides read TGTGCCAGCCGTACGACAGTAAATGAAAAACTGTTTTTT.

The V gene is TRBV29-1, the J gene TRBJ1-2; D unresolved. Trimming pared 3 bases from V and 4 bases from J, leaving 12 bases between. CDR1 is SQVTM, CDR2 ANQGSEA, per germline. The CDR3 has 13 residues. This chain's CDR3 is CSVDSETGYGYTF. CDR3 DNA sequence: TGCAGCGTTGACTCCGAAACCGGCTATGGCTACACCTTC.

The chain recombines TRBV6-1 with TRBJ2-5; a possible D gene is TRBD2 (5 bases). V dropped 7 bases and J dropped 5 bases, with 20 bases sitting between them. Germline V gives CDR1 MNHNS, CDR2 SASEGT. The CDR3 runs 15 residues. Here the CDR3 DNA reads TGTGCCAGCACCCGGGGTTCGGGGAATGCGGAGACCCAGTACTTC. It translates to CASTRGSGNAETQYF.

This rearrangement joins TRBV6-5 to TRBJ1-5; D is undetermined. CDR1 MNHEY and CDR2 SVGAGI come from the germline V gene. The germline V and J ends were trimmed by 6 bases and 4 bases, with 13 bases remaining between them. The CDR3 runs 14 residues. CDR3 residues: CASSSTVQNQPQHF. CDR3 bases: TGTGCCAGCAGCTCCACAGTGCAAAATCAGCCCCAGCATTTT.

The V call is TRBV6-5, the J call TRBJ1-2; a weak D match, TRBD1 (5 bases). V lost 2 bases, J lost 4 bases, and 11 bases lay in between. This CDR3 is built from 14 residues. From germline, CDR1 is MNHEY and CDR2 SVGAGI. In DNA, the CDR3 is TGTGCCAGCAGTTACGCAGGGACGAGCTATGGCTACACCTTC. This translates into CASSYAGTSYGYTF.

The chain employs TRBV20-1 and TRBJ2-5, with 10 nucleotides matching TRBD2. Losses at the gene ends were 2 bases for V and 11 bases for J; bases not matched to a gene: 14. The CDR3 is 15 residues long. The germline V gene encodes CDR1 DFQATT and CDR2 SNEGSKA (reference sequence). CDR3: CSARRPGLAREEQYF. Written as DNA, the CDR3 is TGCAGTGCTAGACGTCCGGGACTAGCGCGTGAAGAGCAGTACTTC.

This clonotype was counted a few times. V usage is TRBV5-1 and J usage is TRBJ2-1, with no clear D. V dropped 2 bases and J dropped 8 bases, with 8 bases sitting between them. The CDR3 is 12 residues long. Looked up from germline, CDR1 is SGHRS and CDR2 is YFSETQ. The DNA for the CDR3 is TGCGCCAGCAGCTTCCTTAATGATGAGCAGTTCTTC. Translation: CASSFLNDEQFF.

V is TRBV20-1 and J is TRBJ2-5; D is possibly TRBD2 (6 bases). The germline gives CDR1 DFQATT, CDR2 SNEGSKA (reference sequence). The CDR3 totals 13 residues. The CDR3 DNA follows: TGCAGCGGCATTAGGACTACACAAGAGACCCAGTACTTC. It translates to CSGIRTTQETQYF.

The V and J genes are TRBV5-1 and TRBJ2-5; TRBD1 might be the D (5 bases). Germline V gene lookup returns CDR1 SGHRS and CDR2 YFSETQ. V shed 4 bases and J shed 4 bases, with 20 bases lying between them. The CDR3 has 16 residues. The CDR3 here is CASSPFLVQGGETQYF. The CDR3 DNA sequence: TGCGCCAGCAGCCCTTTCCTGGTCCAGGGTGGAGAGACCCAGTACTTC.

The chain uses TRBV6-2 or TRBV6-3 and TRBJ1-2; no clear D gene. Per germline, CDR1 MNHEY and CDR2 SVGEGT. The V gene lost 0 bases and the J gene lost 4 bases, with 12 bases spanning the gap. This CDR3 region has 15 residues. The CDR3 coding sequence is TGTGCCAGCAGTTACTCAGGAGTTTCCGCCTATGGCTACACCTTC. Protein: CASSYSGVSAYGYTF.

This chain uses TRBV9 with TRBJ2-1; D is undetermined. V lost 0 bases and J lost 0, with 7 bases in between. The CDR3 spans 15 residues. Germline V gene lookup returns CDR1 SGDLS and CDR2 YYNGEE. For the CDR3, the DNA is TGTGCCAGCAGCGTAGGCGCGGTCTCCTACAATGAGCAGTTCTTC. It yields the protein CASSVGAVSYNEQFF.

This chain links TRBV29-1 with TRBJ2-1, with 12 bases matching TRBD2. The J call is uncertain, as TRBJ2-7 better fits the DNA end. CDR1 and CDR2 (germline): SQVTM, ANQGSEA. The CDR3 is 15 amino acids. CDR3 residues: CSVEGTSGEMGEQYF. As DNA, the CDR3 is TGCAGCGTTGAAGGGACTAGCGGGGAAATGGGTGAGCAGTACTTC.

Comments on this clonotype: One end of the junction does not line up with germline, which may come from a read error. J is TRBJ1-1 and V is TRBV4-1, with D possibly being TRBD1 (5 bases). The CDR3 runs to 15 residues. Germline V CDR1 and CDR2: MGHRA, YSYEKL. Here the CDR3 reads CASNQTGTVNTEAFF. CDR3 in DNA: TGCGCCAGCAACCAAACCGGGACGGTGAACACCGAAGCTTTCTTT.

The V and J genes are TRBV5-6 and TRBJ2-3; no reliable D call. The CDR3 length is 17 residues. V lost 3 bases, J lost 4 bases, and 21 bases lay in between. Germline values: CDR1 SGHDT, CDR2 YYEEEE. In DNA form, the CDR3 reads TGTGCCAGCAGCTCCGGGTCCCGGTGGGCGAACGCAGATACGCAGTATTTT. This encodes CASSSGSRWANADTQYF.

J is TRBJ2-7 and V is TRBV4-2; TRBD1 is a possible D gene (6 bases). Trimming pared 4 bases from V and 2 bases from J, leaving 12 bases between. The CDR3 is 14 residues long. CDR1 and CDR2 (germline): LGHNA, YNFKEQ. The CDR3 sequence is CASSLTGMPYEQYF. CDR3 nucleotide sequence: TGTGCCAGCAGCCTGACAGGCATGCCCTACGAGCAGTACTTC.

This rearrangement joins TRBV12-3 or TRBV12-4 to TRBJ2-4; D assignment may be TRBD1 or TRBD2 (5 bases each). This CDR3 has 18 residues. The V and J ends lost 1 base and 0 bases respectively, with 16 bases between them. Here the CDR3 reads CASSLGHSGPLAKNIQYF. CDR3 DNA sequence: TGTGCCAGCAGTTTAGGTCATTCGGGACCCCTAGCCAAAAACATTCAGTACTTC.

This clonotype was seen a few times. This chain links TRBV12-3 or TRBV12-4 with TRBJ1-2, with D tentatively TRBD1 (5 bases). Trimming left V 6 bases short and J 0 bases short, with 20 bases between. The CDR3 loop spans 17 amino acids. In DNA form, the CDR3 reads TGTGCCAGCAGCCGTAGACCTAGGGACCAAGCTAACTATGGCTACACCTTC. Its protein is CASSRRPRDQANYGYTF.